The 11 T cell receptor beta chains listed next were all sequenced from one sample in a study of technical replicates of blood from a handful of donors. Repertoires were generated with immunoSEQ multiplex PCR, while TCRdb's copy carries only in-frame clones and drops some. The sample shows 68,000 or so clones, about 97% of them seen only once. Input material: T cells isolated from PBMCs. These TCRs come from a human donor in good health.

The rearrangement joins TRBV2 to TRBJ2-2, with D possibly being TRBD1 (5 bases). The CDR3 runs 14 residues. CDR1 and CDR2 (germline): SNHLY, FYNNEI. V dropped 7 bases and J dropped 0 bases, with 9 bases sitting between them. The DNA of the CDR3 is TGTGCCAGCAAAGGGGTCTCGAACACCGGGGAGCTGTTTTTT. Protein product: CASKGVSNTGELFF.

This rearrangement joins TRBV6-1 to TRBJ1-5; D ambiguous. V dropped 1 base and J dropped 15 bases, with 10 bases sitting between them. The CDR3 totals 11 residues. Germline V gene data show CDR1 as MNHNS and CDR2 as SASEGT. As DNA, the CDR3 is TGTGCCAGCAGTGAAGACGGACTCTGGCATTTT. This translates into CASSEDGLWHF.

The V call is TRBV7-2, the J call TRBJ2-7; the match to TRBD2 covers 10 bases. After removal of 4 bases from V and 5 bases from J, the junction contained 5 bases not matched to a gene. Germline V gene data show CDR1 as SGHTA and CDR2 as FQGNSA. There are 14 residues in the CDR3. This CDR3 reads CASSSGSGRDEQYF. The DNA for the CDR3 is TGTGCCAGCAGCTCAGGGAGCGGGAGGGACGAGCAGTACTTC.

The CDR3 loop reads CATTTLQGYEQYF. As DNA, the CDR3 is TGTGCCACCACAACATTACAGGGCTACGAGCAGTACTTC. The chain has TRBV27 and TRBJ2-7, with D perhaps TRBD1 (6 bases). Germline V gene data show CDR1 as MNHEY and CDR2 as SMNVEV (reference sequence). The CDR3 contains 13 residues. Trimming took off 10 bases at V and 3 bases at J, with 16 bases between the two ends.

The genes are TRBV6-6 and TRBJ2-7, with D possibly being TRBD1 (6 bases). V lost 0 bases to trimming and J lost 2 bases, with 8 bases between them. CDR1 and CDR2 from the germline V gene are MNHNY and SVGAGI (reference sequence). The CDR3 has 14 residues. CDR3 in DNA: TGTGCCAGCAGTTACTCGAGGGGGACCTACGAGCAGTACTTC. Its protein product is CASSYSRGTYEQYF.

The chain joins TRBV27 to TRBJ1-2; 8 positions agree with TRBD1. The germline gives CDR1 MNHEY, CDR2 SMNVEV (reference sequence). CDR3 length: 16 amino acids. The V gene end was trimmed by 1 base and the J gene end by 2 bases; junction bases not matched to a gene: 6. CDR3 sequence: CASSLFRQGQNYGYTF. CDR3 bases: TGTGCCAGCAGTTTATTCCGACAGGGGCAGAACTATGGCTACACCTTC.

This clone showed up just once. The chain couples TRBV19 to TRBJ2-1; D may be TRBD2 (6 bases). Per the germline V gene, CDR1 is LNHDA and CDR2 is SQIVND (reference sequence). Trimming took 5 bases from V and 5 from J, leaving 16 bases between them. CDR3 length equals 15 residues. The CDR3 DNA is TGTGCCAGTAGTCCATATGGCGGGGCTGACAATGAGCAGTTCTTC. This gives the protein CASSPYGGADNEQFF.

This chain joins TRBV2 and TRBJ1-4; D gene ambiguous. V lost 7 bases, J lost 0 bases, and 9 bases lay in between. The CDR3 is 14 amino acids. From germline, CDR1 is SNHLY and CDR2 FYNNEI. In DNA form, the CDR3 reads TGTGCCAGCAAAGAGACTGCAACTAATGAAAAACTGTTTTTT. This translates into CASKETATNEKLFF.

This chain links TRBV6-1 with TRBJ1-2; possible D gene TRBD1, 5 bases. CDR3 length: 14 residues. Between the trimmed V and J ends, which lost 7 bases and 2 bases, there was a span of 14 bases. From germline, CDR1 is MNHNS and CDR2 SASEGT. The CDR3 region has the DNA TGTGCCAGCACGGGTCAGGGATGGAACTATGGCTACACCTTC. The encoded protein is CASTGQGWNYGYTF.

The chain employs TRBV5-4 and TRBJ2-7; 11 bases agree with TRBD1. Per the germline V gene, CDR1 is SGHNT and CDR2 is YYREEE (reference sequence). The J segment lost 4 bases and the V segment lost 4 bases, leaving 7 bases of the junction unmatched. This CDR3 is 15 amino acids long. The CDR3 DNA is TGTGCCAGCAGCCGTGGACAGGGGGCCTTATACGAGCAGTACTTC. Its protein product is CASSRGQGALYEQYF.

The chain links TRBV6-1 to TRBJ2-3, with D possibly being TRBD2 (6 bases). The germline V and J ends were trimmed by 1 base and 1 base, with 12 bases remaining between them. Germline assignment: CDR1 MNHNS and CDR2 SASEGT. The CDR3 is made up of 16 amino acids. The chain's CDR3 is CASSEGTTRGTDTQYF. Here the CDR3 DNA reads TGTGCCAGCAGTGAAGGGACTACGCGGGGCACAGATACGCAGTATTTT.